This T cell receptor beta chain originates from a study of cytomegalovirus exposure and HLA in healthy donors. Points from the study as a whole: Whilst most TCR sequences proved rare, a subset of public TCRs occurred across many donors. In vitro experiments confirmed that a few CMV-associated chains were specific for CMV antigens. Cytomegalovirus-associated TCR beta chains were listed, numbering approximately 150. For cytomegalovirus status, the classifier reportedly gave diagnoses with high specificity and sensitivity.

On this clone itself: Antigen specificity is unknown.

Clones were sequenced by immunoSEQ multiplex PCR, and TCRdb holds only the in-frame ones, with some missing. This table has some 200,000 clones, around nine tenths appearing once. The germline V gene encodes CDR1 MNHEY and CDR2 SVGAGI. V lost 6 bases and J lost 2, with 14 bases in between. The CDR3 length is 14 residues. The V call is TRBV6-5, the J call TRBJ2-7, with a possible D match to TRBD1 (6 bases). The specimen sequenced was PBMCs. This clonotype was sampled from a woman aged 18-29 years in good health and CMV-seronegative. The CDR3 loop is CASRSRGGTYEQYF. In DNA, the CDR3 is TGTGCCAGCAGGTCCAGAGGGGGAACCTACGAGCAGTACTTC.